This entry concerns a single TCR beta chain. Antigen unknown. This sample was included in a study of CD8 T cells in Susac syndrome. Turning to the study itself: Among the Susac syndrome patients sequenced, over five had active disease and about eight were in remission. General study results and limits: It was acknowledged by the study that relatively few individuals were included in its TCR sequencing and HLA analysis. Clonal expansion was not observed in the Susac syndrome CD4+ T cell repertoires.

Germline CDR1 reads SGDLS; CDR2 reads YYNGEE. There are 15 residues in the CDR3. The junction had 5 bases not matched to a gene; V was cut back by 0 bases and J by 3 bases. An input of roughly 0.5 to 1 ug of RNA was subjected to reverse transcription using random hexamers. The CDR3 of TCR beta was amplified by immunoSEQ multiplex PCR across 54 Vbeta and 13 Jbeta. MiXCR, applied by TCRdb to the immunoSEQ multiplex PCR reads, yields one record per CDR3 protein. Seen here are about 240,000 distinct CDR3 sequences, 90% to 96% observed once, and the top ten hold about 0.094%. The V call is TRBV9, the J call TRBJ2-7; TRBD2 aligns across 8 bases. This TCR was recovered from a human donor with Susac syndrome. Material: CD4+ T cells from PBMCs. The CDR3 region has the DNA TGTGCCAGCAGCGTAGACCCAGCGGGGGTCTACGAGCAGTACTTC. It yields the protein CASSVDPAGVYEQYF.